This TCR beta chain emerged from a study of blood T cell repertoires in COVID-19 (dated by TCRdb to 2018 to 2021). Study-wide context: The collaborator samples originated in the United States, Italy and Spain and spanned the acute and convalescent phases of COVID-19. The material from the prospective study consisted of cDNA or gDNA derived from T cells, B-cell-depleted T cells, or PBMCs. The dataset comprised deeply sampled blood TCRbeta repertoires from subjects exposed to, actively infected with, or recovered from COVID-19. The repertoires were released in a freely available public database meant as a resource for research on the immune response to SARS-CoV-2. The samples were drawn from the first 160 participants of the ongoing ImmuneRACE study and from some 1,300 subjects provided by 6 global collaborators. The sample metadata nearly always contained a de-identified subject ID, COVID-19 status, age in years and sex. Where available, HLA class I and class II types were taken from metadata supplied by the sample provider and were not determined by assay-based typing.

TCRbeta CDR3 regions were amplified from genomic DNA using the immunoSEQ Assay, a bias-controlled multiplex PCR. In the source study's methods: The number of nucleated cells in each sample was estimated by amplification of reference gene primers within the assay. Sequence reads were collapsed and filtered to measure the absolute abundance of every unique TCRbeta CDR3 rearrangement. For each sample, productive Simpson clonality was calculated as the square root of Simpson's diversity index across productive rearrangements. The table was pulled from immuneACCESS by TCRdb, which kept in-frame rearrangements only. Such tables lose some clones; where checked, under half of the loss comes from unresolved V genes, and the rest has no known cause. That table supplies the V and J calls and clone size; D and trimming were determined from the DNA. The table for this sample lists some 290,000 clones; around 90% of them were counted only once. Clones ranked in the top ten supply about 2% of the sample.

V is cut by 0 bases and J by 4 bases, and the space between the germline ends is 6 bases. In the germline V gene, CDR1 corresponds to ENHRY and CDR2 to SYGVKD. The CDR3 goes from the cysteine to the phenylalanine over 13 residues. The read is trimmed to its CDR3 DNA, 39 bases read in frame from base 1. A second Seattle source provided samples from volunteer blood donors who had recovered from COVID-19. Each collaborating institution followed its own protocols to collect whole blood in K2EDTA tubes. Collaborator samples were shipped for TCRbeta analysis as frozen whole blood, isolated PBMCs, or DNA extracted from either sample type. Overall study results and their limits: How much clinical and demographic metadata was included differed by source and by participant, and the metadata was provided uncurated.

Of note for this clone: No antigen is known for it. Within one base of it there is no much larger clone, and no base qualities were kept.

The sequence was obtained from a woman between 50 and 59 years old who had recovered from COVID-19. Here the chain combines TRBV10-3 and TRBJ1-2, and perhaps TRBD1 as D gene, on 5 matching bases. Sequenced input: peripheral blood. The CDR3 in this case is CAISESDIYGYTF. The base sequence is TGTGCCATCAGTGAGTCGGACATCTATGGCTACACCTTC.